The sequence of this TCR beta chain was determined in a study of T-cell memory formation after mild COVID-19. About this clonotype: Its antigen is unidentified.

Employing constant-segment primers, 5'RACE generated TCR alpha and TCR beta cDNA libraries bearing sample barcodes and UMIs. TCRdb re-derived calls from the 5' RACE reads in MiXCR, one entry per CDR3 protein. The table includes 150,000 to 200,000 distinct CDR3 sequences, roughly 15% detected once. The V end lost 0 bases, the J end lost 3 bases, and 10 bases lay between the germline ends. Germline lookup yields CDR1 SGHNT and CDR2 YYREEE (reference sequence). The CDR3 spans 14 residues. Whole-study findings and limits: SARS-CoV-2 specificity was not confirmed for second-wave clones peaking on day 37. Clones shrinking between day 15 and 85 showed a balanced CD4/CD8 split, and those that grew later tilted toward CD4+. CD8+ contracting clones occupied EMRA, while CD4+ ones occupied mainly CM and EM.

The sequence derives from an adult woman who had mild COVID-19 (a few samples of this study predate the infection). Cell type and time point are not known. The V call is TRBV5-4, the J call TRBJ2-7, with a weak D call TRBD2 (5 bases). The sequenced material came from PBMCs or a T cell subset sorted from them (not recorded which). In nucleotides, the CDR3 is TGTGCCAGCAGCTTGGAGGAGGTAAGCTACGAGCAGTACTTC. Its translation: CASSLEEVSYEQYF. The entire variable domain, with the rest obtained from reference TRBV5-4 and TRBJ2-7, is as follows: ETGVTQSPTHLIKTRGQQVTLRCSSQSGHNTVSWYQQALGQGPQFIFQYYREEENGRGNFPPRFSGLQFPNYSSELNVNALELDDSALYLCASSLEEVSYEQYFGPGTRLTVT.